The T cell receptor (beta chain) described here comes from a study of T cell repertoires in cytomegalovirus infection. Background on the study: CMV infection together with matching HLA type was indicated by public TCR beta signatures.

The CDR3 length is 12 residues. CDR1 MNHEY and CDR2 SVGAGI come from the germline V gene. Trimming took 5 bases from V and 10 from J, leaving 14 bases between them. TCRdb passed the reads through MiXCR, listing each CDR3 protein once. Of approximately 350,000 distinct CDR3 sequences in the sample, about 32% are singletons; the top ten hold less than 15%. This clonotype occurred once. Its matching antigen is unknown. Study conclusions and caveats: Cumulative frequency (of public TCR beta family members) identified carriers of CMV plus the relevant HLA. Ex vivo responses were dominated by HLA-C-restricted CMV-specific TCR beta clonotypes.

The TCR sequence derives from a human donor in good health (CMV status not recorded). Some clones in this sample may be carry-over from other donors' samples. This specimen consisted of cultured PBMCs, obtained from culture after CMV antigen stimulation. The chain links TRBV6-5 to TRBJ1-1; possible D gene TRBD1, 6 bases. The DNA for the CDR3 is TGTGCCAGCAGTCCCACAGGGCGGGGAGCTTTCTTT. Translating gives CASSPTGRGAFF.